These 21 T cell receptor beta chains were sequenced from one sample in a study of blood T cell repertoires in COVID-19. Measured with immunoSEQ multiplex PCR; TCRdb has only the in-frame clones, and not every one. The repertoire includes 130,000 to 150,000 clones, around 84% of them detected once, and 35% to 45% sits in the top ten. Specimen: peripheral blood. The receptors stem from a human donor in a cohort sampled during active COVID-19.

This clone came up a few times. The V and J genes are TRBV25-1 and TRBJ1-2; D gene unclear. This CDR3 contains 14 residues. V was shortened by 5 bases and J by 5 bases, with 15 bases between the two germline ends. Germline V CDR1 and CDR2: MGHDK, SYGVNS. The CDR3 loop is CASSPAGFGYGYTF. CDR3 bases: TGTGCCAGCAGTCCCGCCGGGTTTGGGTATGGCTACACCTTC.

The rearrangement uses TRBV5-8 and TRBJ1-3; no reliable D call. The V end was cut by 7 bases, the J end by 0 bases, with 17 bases between. The CDR3 is 16 amino acids. The germline CDR1 and CDR2 sequences are SGHTS and YDEGEE. The CDR3 is CASGVAVFYSGNTIYF. The CDR3 coding sequence is TGTGCCAGCGGAGTGGCGGTCTTCTACTCTGGAAACACCATATATTTT.

The CDR3 DNA reads TGCGCCAGCAGCCAAGAAAGGTCCGGACTACCCTCTCAAGAGACCCAGTACTTC. This encodes CASSQERSGLPSQETQYF. This chain links TRBV4-1 with TRBJ2-5, with D perhaps TRBD2 (6 bases). V was clipped by 0 bases and J by 2 bases, with 19 bases between them. CDR1 and CDR2 (germline): MGHRA, YSYEKL. CDR3 length: 18 residues.

The rearrangement links TRBV5-1 to TRBJ1-1; D might be TRBD1 (5 bases). CDR1 is SGHRS, CDR2 YFSETQ, per germline. V lost 0 bases, J lost 7 bases, and 10 bases lay in between. This CDR3 has 13 residues. CDR3 region: CASSLGTGGEAFF. In DNA form, the CDR3 reads TGCGCCAGCAGCTTGGGGACCGGGGGTGAAGCTTTCTTT.

J is TRBJ1-2 and V is TRBV7-9, with 8 nucleotides matching TRBD1. CDR3 length: 16 amino acids. In germline, CDR1 is SEHNR, CDR2 FQNEAQ (reference sequence). The junction had 12 bases not matched to a gene; V was cut back by 5 bases and J by 4 bases. CDR3 region: CASSRGDRIWSYGYTF. The CDR3 coding sequence is TGTGCCAGCAGCCGGGGGGACAGGATTTGGAGCTATGGCTACACCTTC.

V gene TRBV9 combines with J gene TRBJ2-5; TRBD2 matches 13 bases. The CDR3 has 16 amino acids. The V gene's germline CDR1 is SGDLS and CDR2 YYNGEE. V dropped 4 bases and J dropped 4; count of bases not matched to a gene: 7. The CDR3 nucleotides read TGTGCCAGCAGCAGAACTAGCGGGGGGGCGAGAGAGACCCAGTACTTC. This codes for CASSRTSGGARETQYF.

The chain uses TRBV13 and TRBJ2-4; 7 nucleotides match TRBD1. Germline V gene data show CDR1 as PRHDT and CDR2 as FYEKMQ (reference sequence). V lost 5 bases and J lost 5; bases outside the gene matches: 6. The CDR3 sequence is 14 residues long. CDR3 in DNA: TGTGCCAGCAGCCGAACCGGGACAGAAAACATTCAGTACTTC. It translates to CASSRTGTENIQYF.

V and J are TRBV5-1 and TRBJ2-3, with 7 bases identical to TRBD2. V lost 4 bases and J lost 1; bases outside the gene matches: 3. The CDR3 runs 14 residues. The germline V gene encodes CDR1 SGHRS and CDR2 YFSETQ. Here the CDR3 reads CASSPTSGTDTQYF. The CDR3 DNA reads TGCGCCAGCAGCCCCACTAGCGGCACAGATACGCAGTATTTT.

V and J are TRBV27 and TRBJ2-3; 7 nucleotides line up with TRBD1. Germline V gene sequence: CDR1 MNHEY, CDR2 SMNVEV (reference sequence). V was clipped by 6 bases and J by 2 bases; unmatched bases: 8. This CDR3 has 15 residues. The CDR3 spells CASRIGDSLTDTQYF. CDR3 coding DNA: TGTGCCAGCAGGATCGGGGACAGCCTCACAGATACGCAGTATTTT.

V is TRBV12-2 and J is TRBJ2-3; whether TRBD2, the table's D call, matches the DNA was not checked. TRBV12-2 is listed as a pseudogene. The CDR3 sequence is 15 residues long. The CDR3 coding sequence is TGTGCAAGTCGACCAGCGGGGGGGGACACAGATACGCAGTATTTT. Its translation is CASRPAGGDTDTQYF.

The chain joins TRBV30 to TRBJ1-2; TRBD1 matches 7 bases. The CDR3 spans 14 residues. Trimming removed 1 base from V and 3 bases from J; junction bases left unmatched: 5. CDR1 and CDR2 (germline): GTSNPN, SVGIG (reference sequence). The CDR3 coding sequence is TGTGCCTGGAGTGCGGACAGGTGGGACTATGGCTACACCTTC. It specifies CAWSADRWDYGYTF.

This chain links TRBV5-6 with TRBJ1-1; 9 bases map to TRBD1. The ends lost 4 bases at V and 7 bases at J; junction bases unmatched: 8. From germline, CDR1 is SGHDT and CDR2 YYEEEE. The CDR3 covers 14 residues. This CDR3 reads CASSIGQGTGEAFF. As DNA, the CDR3 is TGTGCCAGCAGCATCGGACAGGGGACAGGTGAAGCTTTCTTT.

The rearrangement joins TRBV12-3 or TRBV12-4 to TRBJ1-2; weak D call: TRBD1 (6 bases). V shed 6 bases and J shed 4 bases, with 12 bases lying between them. This CDR3 comprises 13 residues. CDR3: CASRSQGPYGYTF. CDR3 in DNA: TGTGCCAGCAGGTCACAGGGCCCCTATGGCTACACCTTC.

This clone has a single count. The rearrangement joins TRBV7-9 to TRBJ2-3, with 15 bases identical to TRBD2. The CDR3 spans 16 residues. Germline V gives CDR1 SEHNR, CDR2 FQNEAQ (reference sequence). With V trimmed by 5 bases and J by 1 base, 1 base remained unmatched. The CDR3 DNA follows: TGTGCCAGCAGCCGGACTAGCGGGGGGGGCACAGATACGCAGTATTTT. Its translation: CASSRTSGGGTDTQYF.

The chain employs TRBV19 and TRBJ1-1; 7 bases are a match to TRBD1. The germline CDR1 and CDR2 sequences are LNHDA and SQIVND (reference sequence). CDR3 size: 17 residues. V lost 5 bases and J lost 1; bases outside the gene matches: 13. CDR3 coding DNA: TGTGCCAGTAGTTACCGACAGGGTCGGGGACAGAACACTGAAGCTTTCTTT. Residues: CASSYRQGRGQNTEAFF.

A single count supports this clone. The rearrangement links TRBV29-1 to TRBJ2-1; 8 nucleotides line up with TRBD1. Germline V gives CDR1 SQVTM, CDR2 ANQGSEA. Germline trimming cut 5 bases from V and 7 bases from J; bases unmatched to any gene: 7. This CDR3 is 13 amino acids long. This CDR3 is CSVQTGEWNEQFF. As DNA, the CDR3 is TGCAGCGTTCAGACAGGGGAGTGGAATGAGCAGTTCTTC.

The chain employs TRBV28 and TRBJ1-1, with TRBD1 matching over 8 bases. Trimming cost V 7 bases and J 10 bases; bases outside gene matches: 11. This CDR3 is built from 13 residues. From germline, CDR1 is MDHEN and CDR2 SYDVKM. In DNA, the CDR3 is TGTGCCAGCACCGGGACAGGAGCCCCCCGAGCTTTCTTT. Translation: CASTGTGAPRAFF.

This chain joins TRBV6-2 or TRBV6-3 and TRBJ2-1, with 13 bases aligning to TRBD2. Trimming at V came to 4 bases and at J to 9 bases, leaving 9 bases not matched to a gene. Germline V CDR1 and CDR2: MNHEY, SVGEGT. The CDR3 sequence is 16 residues long. The CDR3 DNA reads TGTGCCAGCAGTTTCCTACTAGCGGGGGGGCGAGGTGAGCAGTTCTTC. Its protein is CASSFLLAGGRGEQFF.

The rearrangement joins TRBV5-6 to TRBJ1-6; possibly TRBD1 for D (6 bases). The CDR3 consists of 18 residues. The ends were cut back, 4 bases at V and 0 bases at J, with 17 bases in the middle. Germline CDR1 and CDR2: SGHDT and YYEEEE. The chain's CDR3 is CASSPPGTQSSYNSPLHF. The DNA for the CDR3 is TGTGCCAGCAGCCCCCCCGGGACACAGAGCTCCTATAATTCACCCCTCCACTTT. The variable domain in full, completed from reference TRBV5-6 and TRBJ1-6, reads DAGVTQSPTHLIKTRGQQVTLRCSPKSGHDTVSWYQQALGQGPQFIFQYYEEEERQRGNFPDRFSGHQFPNYSSELNVNALLLGDSALYLCASSPPGTQSSYNSPLHFGNGTRLTVT.

The V and J genes are TRBV18 and TRBJ1-1; TRBD1 is a possible D gene (5 bases). Germline CDR1 is KGHSH and CDR2 is LQKENI. The CDR3 runs 15 residues. The V and J ends lost 4 bases and 4 bases respectively, with 16 bases between them. CDR3 loop: CASSLTPLRVTEAFF. The CDR3 DNA reads as TGTGCCAGCTCACTCACCCCCCTCAGGGTCACTGAAGCTTTCTTT.

This clone was observed a few times. This chain joins TRBV6-5 and TRBJ1-1; 8 nucleotides line up with TRBD1. The V and J ends lost 6 bases and 5 bases, in that order; junction bases with no gene match: 8. Germline V gene lookup returns CDR1 MNHEY and CDR2 SVGAGI. The CDR3 runs 14 residues. This CDR3 reads CASRSIDRGTEAFF. The CDR3 nucleotides read TGTGCCAGCAGGTCTATTGACAGGGGAACTGAAGCTTTCTTT.